The clone carrying this T cell receptor beta chain occurred a few times. The antigen is undetermined. The CDR3 totals 16 residues. V gave up 0 bases and J gave up 1 base, with 12 bases separating them. Germline V CDR1 and CDR2: SGHRS, YFSETQ. This specimen belongs to a study of CD8+CD57+ T cells in acquired aplastic anemia. Turning to the study itself: Healthy donors had, on average, about 9.9 million reads for their CD4+ cells. Study results and caveats: Approximately 30 was the count of CD8+ CDR3 sequences that patients shared with controls.

The use of genomic DNA as template underpinned the TCR beta VDJ and CDR3 profiling. Via MiXCR, TCRdb re-called the reads, giving one row per CDR3 protein. The repertoire holds some 220,000 distinct CDR3 sequences, with 34% as singletons. This sequence originates from a human donor in good health, serving as a control. The chain carries TRBV5-1 and TRBJ2-3, with a possible D match to TRBD1 (5 bases). Sequenced material: sorted CD4+, CD8+, or CD8+CD57+ T cells (not recorded which) from PBMCs. CDR3 region: CASSLEGRDGTDTQYF. The CDR3, as DNA: TGCGCCAGCAGCTTGGAGGGCAGGGATGGCACAGATACGCAGTATTTT. The full variable domain, rest sourced from reference TRBV5-1 and TRBJ2-3, is KAGVTQTPRYLIKTRGQQVTLSCSPISGHRSVSWYQQTPGQGLQFLFEYFSETQRNKGNFPGRFSGRQFSNSRSEMNVSTLELGDSALYLCASSLEGRDGTDTQYFGPGTRLTVL.